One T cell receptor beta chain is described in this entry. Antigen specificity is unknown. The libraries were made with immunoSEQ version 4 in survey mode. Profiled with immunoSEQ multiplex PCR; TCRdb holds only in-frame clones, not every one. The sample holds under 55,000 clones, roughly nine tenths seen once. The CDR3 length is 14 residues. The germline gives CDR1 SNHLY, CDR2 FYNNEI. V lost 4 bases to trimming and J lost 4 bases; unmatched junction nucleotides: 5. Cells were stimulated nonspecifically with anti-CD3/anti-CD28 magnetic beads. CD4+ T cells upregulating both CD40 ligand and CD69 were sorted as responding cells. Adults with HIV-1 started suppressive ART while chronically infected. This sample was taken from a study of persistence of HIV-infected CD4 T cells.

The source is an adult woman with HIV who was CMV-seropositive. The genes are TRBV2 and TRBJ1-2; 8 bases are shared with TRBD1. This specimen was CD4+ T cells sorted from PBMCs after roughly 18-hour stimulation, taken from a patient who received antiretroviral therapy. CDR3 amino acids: CASSGTGRGYGYTF. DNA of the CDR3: TGTGCCAGCAGTGGGACAGGGAGAGGCTATGGCTACACCTTC.